This T cell receptor (beta chain) stems from a study of blood T cell repertoires in COVID-19. Study-level information: Donors in the United States, Italy and Spain gave samples during acute or convalescent COVID-19. Sample material is recorded as cDNA or gDNA derived from T cells, B-cell-depleted T cells, or PBMCs.

Between the trimmed V and J ends, which lost 0 bases and 8 bases, there was a span of 10 bases. Germline values: CDR1 LNHNV, CDR2 YYDKDF (reference sequence). This CDR3 has 14 residues. The authors' processing: Amplification with reference gene primers provided the estimates of nucleated cell counts. Assay: immunoSEQ multiplex PCR; the TCRdb copy retains only in-frame clones and omits some. The V and J calls and clone size are taken from that table; D and trimming were inferred from the DNA. The data contain about 47,000 clones, about 81% of them singletons. This clonotype originated in a human donor with acute or convalescent COVID-19. The donor label of this sample is uncertain. The chain couples TRBV15 to TRBJ1-4; perhaps TRBD1 as D (5 bases). Sequencing was done on a sample of peripheral blood. The CDR3 region is CATSRDRGNEKLFF. CDR3 in DNA: TGTGCCACCAGCAGAGATAGGGGTAACGAAAAACTGTTTTTT.